This passage covers 31 T cell receptor beta chains from one sample sequenced in a study of PD-L1 blockade in urothelial cancer (dated by TCRdb to about 2017). Libraries came from the immunoSEQ multiplex PCR assay. Sourced from immuneACCESS, this table was stored by TCRdb with only in-frame sequences that have V and J called. A share of the clones is absent; for the studies checked, an unresolved V gene accounts for under half, and the remainder has no known explanation. The sample has 40,000 to 60,000 clones on record, about 82% of them singletons. Approximately 8.3% of the sample goes to the ten largest clones. The time point label of this sample denotes: peripheral blood 6 weeks after treatment start. The sample in question was PBMCs, obtained around atezolizumab (anti-PD-L1) treatment. The receptors were sampled from a man between 65 and 85 years old with urothelial cancer.

This clone appeared a single time. The chain carries TRBV6-1 and TRBJ2-1; TRBD1 agrees at 11 bases. CDR3 length: 14 residues. Germline lookup yields CDR1 MNHNS and CDR2 SASEGT. Trimming at V came to 7 bases and at J to 7 bases, leaving 6 bases not matched to a gene. The CDR3 DNA is TGTGCCAGCAATGGACAGGGGGCGGGAAATGAGCAGTTCTTC. It is translated as CASNGQGAGNEQFF.

The chain uses TRBV2 and TRBJ1-1; D remains ambiguous. Trimming shortened V by 6 bases and J by 1 base, and 9 bases separated the two germline ends. The germline gives CDR1 SNHLY, CDR2 FYNNEI. This CDR3 region has 13 residues. The CDR3 spells CASSQARNTEAFF. The CDR3 DNA reads TGTGCCAGCAGCCAGGCGCGGAACACTGAAGCTTTCTTT.

This chain links TRBV20-1 with TRBJ2-7; D uncertain. Trimming pared 7 bases from V and 1 base from J, leaving 8 bases between. Germline V gene sequence: CDR1 DFQATT, CDR2 SNEGSKA (reference sequence). The CDR3 is made up of 11 amino acids. In nucleotides, the CDR3 is TGCAGTGTCGACAAATCCTACGAGCAGTACTTC. Its protein is CSVDKSYEQYF.

This chain uses TRBV5-1 with TRBJ1-1, with a weak D call TRBD1 (6 bases). V lost 4 bases and J 6 bases, leaving 16 bases between the germline ends. CDR1 and CDR2 (germline): SGHRS, YFSETQ. There are 14 residues in the CDR3. The CDR3 coding sequence is TGCGCCAGCAGCATAGAAGAACAGGGCTCTGAAGCTTTCTTT. This encodes CASSIEEQGSEAFF.

V usage is TRBV28 and J usage is TRBJ2-3, with 7 nucleotides matching TRBD1. The V segment lost 5 bases and the J segment 0 bases; nucleotides outside the gene matches: 2. The CDR3 runs to 14 residues. Per the germline V gene, CDR1 is MDHEN and CDR2 is SYDVKM. The DNA for the CDR3 is TGTGCCAGCAGTCCGGGACAGAGCACAGATACGCAGTATTTT. It encodes CASSPGQSTDTQYF.

The genes are TRBV2 and TRBJ1-1; 9 bases match TRBD1. Germline V CDR1 and CDR2: SNHLY, FYNNEI. With 5 bases clipped from V and 3 bases from J, the junction kept 10 bases outside the gene matches. The CDR3 loop spans 16 amino acids. The CDR3 region is CASSSRDRVGDTEAFF. The CDR3 DNA sequence: TGTGCCAGCAGTTCCCGGGACAGGGTGGGGGACACTGAAGCTTTCTTT. Filled out from reference TRBV2 and TRBJ1-1, the complete variable domain reads EPEVTQTPSHQVTQMGQEVILRCVPISNHLYFYWYRQILGQKVEFLVSFYNNEISEKSEIFDDQFSVERPDGSNFTLKIRSTKLEDSAMYFCASSSRDRVGDTEAFFGQGTRLTVV.

This chain joins TRBV4-1 and TRBJ1-5, with 9 bases lining up with TRBD1. V gave up 0 bases and J gave up 7 bases; unmatched junction bases: 4. Germline lookup yields CDR1 MGHRA and CDR2 YSYEKL. The CDR3 runs 15 residues. CDR3 bases: TGCGCCAGCAGCCAAGATTTGGGACAGGGACAGCCCCAGCATTTT. Protein: CASSQDLGQGQPQHF.

This rearrangement joins TRBV21-1 to TRBJ2-2; TRBD1 was called by the table and not checked on the DNA. TRBV21-1 is designated a pseudogene. This CDR3 has 18 amino acids. The CDR3, as DNA: TGTGCCAGCAGCAAAGTGGGGGACAGGAACAGATGGAACGAGGAGCTGTTTTTT. This encodes CASSKVGDRNRWNEELFF.

The chain has TRBV19 and TRBJ1-2; TRBD1 agrees at 8 bases. The CDR3 covers 17 residues. Trimming removed 4 bases from V and 4 bases from J; junction bases left unmatched: 14. Per germline, CDR1 LNHDA and CDR2 SQIVND (reference sequence). CDR3 sequence reads: CASSRGGDRTLGYGYTF. The CDR3 nucleotides read TGTGCCAGTAGTAGGGGCGGGGACAGGACCCTTGGCTATGGCTACACCTTC.

This rearrangement joins TRBV19 to TRBJ2-7; 7 bases map to TRBD2. This CDR3 is built from 15 residues. V dropped 6 bases and J dropped 4; count of bases not matched to a gene: 12. Germline lookup yields CDR1 LNHDA and CDR2 SQIVND (reference sequence). The CDR3, as DNA: TGTGCCAGTAGCCCTACTCTTTCGGGGGGTTACGAGCAGTACTTC. Encoded protein: CASSPTLSGGYEQYF.

In regard to this clone: Mismatch with germline at one junction end may stem from a read error. V usage is TRBV7-7 and J usage is TRBJ1-1; tentative D call: TRBD1 (6 bases). Germline V lookup: CDR1 SSHAT, CDR2 FNYEAQ (reference sequence). This CDR3 spans 13 amino acids. The DNA for the CDR3 is TGTGCTAGCAGCTTGGGACAGAACACTGAAGCTTTCTTT. Translating it yields CASSLGQNTEAFF.

This chain connects TRBV11-2 to TRBJ2-1; D not certain. The V gene lost 3 bases and the J gene lost 10 bases, with 13 bases spanning the gap. The CDR3 runs 13 residues. The germline gives CDR1 SGHAT, CDR2 FQNNGV. The CDR3 region has the DNA TGTGCCAGCAGCTTTACCGGAGACGGAGAGCAGTTCTTC. It is translated as CASSFTGDGEQFF.

The rearrangement joins TRBV27 to TRBJ2-4, with TRBD1 as a possible D gene (5 bases). Deletions cut 8 bases from V and 0 bases from J, with 20 bases between. Germline loops: CDR1 MNHEY, CDR2 SMNVEV (reference sequence). The CDR3 loop spans 17 amino acids. The CDR3 region has the DNA TGTGCCAGCCGCAAGACAGCTGTAACTCTAGCCAAAAACATTCAGTACTTC. Protein: CASRKTAVTLAKNIQYF.

The V and J genes are TRBV18 and TRBJ2-1; 7 bases match TRBD1. Germline loops: CDR1 KGHSH, CDR2 LQKENI. V was clipped by 3 bases and J by 9 bases; unmatched bases: 8. The CDR3 runs 14 residues. Written as DNA, the CDR3 is TGTGCCAGCTCACCCGACAGGGTTGTAGGTGAGCAGTTCTTC. It codes for CASSPDRVVGEQFF.

The chain employs TRBV5-1 and TRBJ2-7; D might be TRBD2 (5 bases). Germline V lookup: CDR1 SGHRS, CDR2 YFSETQ. Trimming took 0 bases from V and 0 from J, leaving 10 bases between them. The CDR3 loop spans 15 amino acids. CDR3 sequence: CASSLEPGSSYEQYF. The CDR3 nucleotides read TGCGCCAGCAGCTTGGAGCCGGGGAGCTCCTACGAGCAGTACTTC.

This clone showed up just once. The chain uses TRBV9 and TRBJ2-5, with 14 bases that match TRBD2. This CDR3 comprises 17 residues. Trimming took 2 bases from V and 5 from J; bases not matched to a gene: 8. Per germline, CDR1 SGDLS and CDR2 YYNGEE. CDR3 sequence: CASSVTSGRAVGETQYF. The CDR3 coding sequence is TGTGCCAGCAGCGTGACTAGCGGGAGGGCAGTGGGGGAGACCCAGTACTTC.

The rearrangement joins TRBV7-8 to TRBJ1-5, with unresolved D. Germline CDR1 reads SGHVS; CDR2 reads FQNEAQ. This CDR3 spans 13 amino acids. Trimming stripped 0 bases from V and 4 bases from J, with 4 bases between. The CDR3 DNA is TGTGCCAGCAGCTTAGCCGAGAATCAGCCCCAGCATTTT. It is translated as CASSLAENQPQHF.

The chain links TRBV28 to TRBJ1-2, with 10 bases fitting TRBD1. Germline CDR1 is MDHEN and CDR2 is SYDVKM. This CDR3 region has 13 residues. V lost 8 bases, J lost 8 bases, and 8 bases stayed unmatched. The CDR3 loop reads CASLRDRGKGYTF. The CDR3 DNA sequence: TGTGCCAGCCTGCGGGACAGGGGTAAAGGCTACACCTTC.

The chain joins TRBV5-1 to TRBJ1-1, with 10 bases lining up with TRBD1. Germline loops: CDR1 SGHRS, CDR2 YFSETQ. V lost 4 bases to trimming and J lost 4 bases; unmatched junction nucleotides: 4. The CDR3 runs to 14 residues. The CDR3 loop is CASSQWTGGTEAFF. CDR3 nucleotides: TGCGCCAGCAGCCAGTGGACAGGGGGCACTGAAGCTTTCTTT.

CDR3 amino acids: CASSVRGDRTNYGYTF. CDR3 in DNA: TGTGCCAGCAGCGTAAGAGGTGACAGGACTAACTATGGCTACACCTTC. The chain is built from TRBV9 and TRBJ1-2; the D gene is possibly TRBD1 (6 bases). Trimming took off 1 base at V and 0 bases at J, with 13 bases between the two ends. The CDR3 has 16 amino acids. Germline CDR1 SGDLS, CDR2 YYNGEE.

The CDR3 sequence: CASSSSGSGAGELFF. CDR3 in DNA: TGTGCCAGCAGTTCGAGCGGGAGTGGCGCCGGGGAGCTGTTTTTT. The genes are TRBV6-6 and TRBJ2-2; 8 bases line up with TRBD2. Germline loops: CDR1 MNHNY, CDR2 SVGAGI (reference sequence). The CDR3 is 15 residues long. With 4 bases clipped from V and 6 bases from J, the junction kept 7 bases outside the gene matches.

The CDR3 DNA is TGTGCCAGCAGCGGGACAGTTATTGGTGAGCAGTTCTTC. It translates to CASSGTVIGEQFF. The V call is TRBV27, the J call TRBJ2-1; 7 positions agree with TRBD1. The CDR3 contains 13 residues. V trimming: 6 bases; J trimming: 9 bases; junction bases outside the gene matches: 8. Germline CDR1 MNHEY, CDR2 SMNVEV (reference sequence).

This chain joins TRBV28 and TRBJ2-3; possible D gene TRBD2, 5 bases. The V and J ends lost 3 bases and 2 bases respectively, with 9 bases between them. Germline lookup yields CDR1 MDHEN and CDR2 SYDVKM. The CDR3 consists of 14 residues. As DNA, the CDR3 is TGTGCCAGCAGTTTCGGGCTAGCCACAGATACGCAGTATTTT. Translated, it gives CASSFGLATDTQYF. The entire variable domain, with the rest obtained from reference TRBV28 and TRBJ2-3, is as follows: DVKVTQSSRYLVKRTGEKVFLECVQDMDHENMFWYRQDPGLGLRLIYFSYDVKMKEKGDIPEGYSVSREKKERFSLILESASTNQTSMYLCASSFGLATDTQYFGPGTRLTVL.

The table lists this clone with a few counts. For the CDR3, the DNA is TGTGCCAGCAGTGAGTGGGGACAGGGTGTCTACACCTTC. Its translation: CASSEWGQGVYTF. The chain couples TRBV2 to TRBJ1-2; TRBD1 aligns across 9 bases. The junction had 6 bases not matched to a gene; V was cut back by 3 bases and J by 10 bases. Germline CDR1 SNHLY, CDR2 FYNNEI. The CDR3 is 13 amino acids.

This chain connects TRBV6-5 to TRBJ2-1; 9 bases fit TRBD1. Germline CDR1 MNHEY, CDR2 SVGAGI. The CDR3 contains 14 residues. Germline trimming cut 5 bases from V and 1 base from J; bases unmatched to any gene: 0. CDR3 in amino acids: CASSGQGSYNEQFF. The CDR3 DNA reads as TGTGCCAGCAGTGGACAGGGGTCCTACAATGAGCAGTTCTTC.

This chain joins TRBV7-2 and TRBJ2-3; D may be TRBD1 (6 bases). CDR1 is SGHTA and CDR2 is FQGNSA in the germline V gene. CDR3 length: 14 residues. The V and J ends lost 4 bases and 3 bases respectively, with 11 bases between them. In nucleotides, the CDR3 is TGTGCCAGCAGCTACCCCACAGGGACAGATACGCAGTATTTT. Amino acids: CASSYPTGTDTQYF.

V and J are TRBV2 and TRBJ2-2; D might be TRBD1 (6 bases). The V and J ends lost 8 bases and 7 bases respectively, with 14 bases between them. CDR1 and CDR2 from the germline V gene are SNHLY and FYNNEI. This CDR3 spans 13 amino acids. CDR3 sequence: CASAGQSVGELFF. CDR3 sequence (DNA): TGTGCCAGCGCAGGACAGTCCGTCGGGGAGCTGTTTTTT.

The J gene is TRBJ1-5, the V gene TRBV19, with D perhaps TRBD1 (5 bases). The CDR3 extends over 14 amino acids. CDR1 LNHDA and CDR2 SQIVND come from the germline V gene (reference sequence). Trimming took off 1 base at V and 2 bases at J, with 6 bases between the two ends. The CDR3 nucleotides are TGTGCCAGTAGTATAGTCAGGGGCAATCAGCCCCAGCATTTT. Encoded protein: CASSIVRGNQPQHF.

The CDR3 loop reads CASSLTGGQAGELFF. The CDR3 region has the DNA TGTGCCAGTAGTCTTACAGGGGGCCAGGCCGGGGAGCTGTTTTTT. The chain uses TRBV19 and TRBJ2-2; 9 bases match TRBD1. J was trimmed by 6 bases and V by 5 bases; bases with no gene match: 7. Germline CDR1 and CDR2: LNHDA and SQIVND (reference sequence). The length of the CDR3 is 15 residues.

The chain joins TRBV7-6 to TRBJ2-2; TRBD2 matches 10 bases. Germline-derived CDR1 and CDR2 are SGHVS and FNYEAQ. J was trimmed by 6 bases and V by 6 bases; bases with no gene match: 7. The CDR3 is 15 amino acids. The CDR3 DNA sequence: TGTGCCAGCAGTCGGACTAGCGGTTCAGCCGGGGAGCTGTTTTTT. Amino acids: CASSRTSGSAGELFF. The full variable domain, with the rest looked up from reference TRBV7-6 and TRBJ2-2, is GAGVSQSPRYKVTKRGQDVALRCDPISGHVSLYWYRQALGQGPEFLTYFNYEAQQDKSGLPNDRFSAERPEGSISTLTIQRTEQRDSAMYRCASSRTSGSAGELFFGEGSRLTVL.

The V and J genes are TRBV11-3 and TRBJ2-1; D is uncertain. CDR3 length equals 17 residues. CDR1 is SGHNT and CDR2 is YENEEA in the germline V gene. V dropped 2 bases and J dropped 0 bases, with 14 bases sitting between them. The CDR3 reads CASSLSPTVSSYNEQFF. CDR3 nucleotides: TGTGCCAGCAGCTTATCTCCTACGGTTAGCTCCTACAATGAGCAGTTCTTC.